This TCR beta chain emerged from a study of regulatory T cells in long-lasting Graves disease. Time point meaning: newly diagnosed GD, antithyroid drugs for less than 3 months. Generation of the TCR library employed RNA extracted from PBMCs. Whole-study results and caveats: Persistent patients shared more public clonotypes (about 2,700) than newly diagnosed patients (approximately 960).

This clonotype was counted many times. Its antigen remains unknown. Combining iRepertoire HTBI primers with Arm-PCR of CDR3 regions, the authors built TCR beta libraries. MiXCR was run by TCRdb on the multiplex PCR reads, yielding one entry per CDR3 protein. The table includes around 450,000 distinct CDR3 sequences, about 16% detected once. There are 19 residues in the CDR3. Germline CDR1 and CDR2: MNHEY and SVGEGT. Between the trimmed V and J ends, which lost 0 bases and 0 bases, there was a span of 17 bases. These data also formed part of another study, on T cells in Graves' hyperthyroidism and ophthalmopathy.

The TCR was taken from a woman aged 30 to 39 with Graves disease. V and J are TRBV6-2 or TRBV6-3 and TRBJ2-2; D remains ambiguous. The input for sequencing was peripheral blood mononuclear cells (PBMCs), taken at new diagnosis, from a patient treated with antithyroid drugs. For the CDR3, the DNA is TGTGCCAGCAGTTACTCATTCGCTACGGCAGGCGCGAACACCGGGGAGCTGTTTTTT. It specifies CASSYSFATAGANTGELFF.